Sequencing of this T cell receptor (beta chain) was carried out in a study of T-cell memory formation after mild COVID-19. Study information: Each donor largely had its own TCR clusters.

CDR3 size: 16 residues. Unmatched junction bases numbered 8, after V lost 3 bases and J lost 0 bases. TCRdb reprocessed the 5' RACE reads with MiXCR, giving one entry per CDR3 protein. The sample includes roughly 500,000 distinct CDR3 sequences, over 20% of them seen just once. This receptor was identified in an adult woman who had mild COVID-19 (a few samples of this study predate the infection). Cell type and time point are not known. Input material: PBMCs or a T cell subset sorted from them (not recorded which). The chain carries TRBV12-3 or TRBV12-4 and TRBJ2-7, with 7 positions matching TRBD2. Written as DNA, the CDR3 is TGTGCCAGCAGTTTTTGGGCTAGCGGTCGCTCCTACGAGCAGTACTTC. This translates into CASSFWASGRSYEQYF.